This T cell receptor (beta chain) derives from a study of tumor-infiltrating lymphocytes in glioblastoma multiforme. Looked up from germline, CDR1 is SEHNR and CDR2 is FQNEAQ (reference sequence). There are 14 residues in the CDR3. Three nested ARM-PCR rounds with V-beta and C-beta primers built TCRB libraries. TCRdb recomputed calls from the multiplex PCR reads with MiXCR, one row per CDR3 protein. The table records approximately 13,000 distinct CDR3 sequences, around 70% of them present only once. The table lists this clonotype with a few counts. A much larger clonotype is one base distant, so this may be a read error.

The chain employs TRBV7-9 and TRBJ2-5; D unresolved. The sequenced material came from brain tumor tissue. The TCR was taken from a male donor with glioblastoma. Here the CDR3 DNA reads TGTGCCATCAGCCCATCGGGTGCAAAAGAGACCCAGTACTTC. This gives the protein CAISPSGAKETQYF.